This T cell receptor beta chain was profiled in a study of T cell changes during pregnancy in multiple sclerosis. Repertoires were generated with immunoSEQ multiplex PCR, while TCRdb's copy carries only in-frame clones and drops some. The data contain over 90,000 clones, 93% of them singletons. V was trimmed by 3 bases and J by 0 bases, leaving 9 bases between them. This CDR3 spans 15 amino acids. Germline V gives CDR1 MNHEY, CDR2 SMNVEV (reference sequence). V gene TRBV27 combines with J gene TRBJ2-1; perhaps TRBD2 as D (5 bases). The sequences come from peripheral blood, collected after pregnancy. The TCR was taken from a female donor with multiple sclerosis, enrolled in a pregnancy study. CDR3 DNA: TGTGCCAGCAGTTTGGACTTCAGCTCCTACAATGAGCAGTTCTTC. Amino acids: CASSLDFSSYNEQFF.